These 4 T cell receptor beta chains originate from one sample sequenced in a study of T-cell memory formation after mild COVID-19. Each CDR3 protein is one row after TCRdb ran MiXCR on the 5' RACE reads. The repertoire consists of approximately 340,000 distinct CDR3 sequences, with over 10% occurring once and the leading ten covering around 21%. The specimen was PBMCs or a T cell subset sorted from them (not recorded which). Receptor source: a man aged 18-30 years who had mild COVID-19 (a few samples of this study predate the infection). Cell type and time point are not known.

This chain links TRBV6-2 or TRBV6-3 with TRBJ1-2; TRBD1 agrees at 7 bases. In germline, CDR1 is MNHEY, CDR2 SVGEGT. The CDR3 totals 14 residues. V lost 4 bases to trimming and J lost 8 bases; unmatched junction nucleotides: 10. The CDR3 spells CASSLPDRYDGYTF. In nucleotides, the CDR3 is TGTGCCAGCAGTTTGCCGGACAGGTATGACGGCTACACCTTC.

This clonotype has just a few counts. This chain links TRBV5-1 with TRBJ2-5, with 7 bases that match TRBD1. The CDR3 consists of 13 residues. The junction had 3 bases not matched to a gene; V was cut back by 2 bases and J by 5 bases. Looked up from germline, CDR1 is SGHRS and CDR2 is YFSETQ. The CDR3 spells CASSFSDRETQYF. The DNA of the CDR3 is TGCGCCAGCAGCTTTTCGGACAGGGAGACCCAGTACTTC.

CDR3 bases: TGTGCCAGCAGCCCCCGGTCGGGACAGGGACCCACAGATACGCAGTATTTT. It codes for CASSPRSGQGPTDTQYF. V usage is TRBV7-9 and J usage is TRBJ2-3; 9 bases are a match to TRBD1. Germline V gene sequence: CDR1 SEHNR, CDR2 FQNEAQ (reference sequence). The CDR3 contains 17 residues. The trim removed 5 bases at V and 2 bases at J, leaving 11 bases unmatched. The variable domain in full, completed from reference TRBV7-9 and TRBJ2-3, reads DTGVSQNPRHKITKRGQNVTFRCDPISEHNRLYWYRQTLGQGPEFLTYFQNEAQLEKSRLLSDRFSAERPKGSFSTLEIQRTEQGDSAMYLCASSPRSGQGPTDTQYFGPGTRLTVL.

This clonotype has a handful of counts. The chain has TRBV7-9 and TRBJ2-3; D is unresolved. Deletions cut 5 bases from V and 4 bases from J, with 16 bases between. CDR1 is SEHNR and CDR2 is FQNEAQ in the germline V gene (reference sequence). The CDR3 loop spans 15 amino acids. The CDR3 coding sequence is TGTGCCAGCAGCCCAACGTCCCTGGGCGCAGATACGCAGTATTTT. It encodes CASSPTSLGADTQYF.